This T cell receptor (beta chain) was recorded in a study of cytomegalovirus exposure and HLA in healthy donors. Whereas donors were nominally healthy upon sampling, unrecorded immune exposures were probable. To note about this clone: What it binds is unknown.

This CDR3 has 17 amino acids. The trim removed 6 bases at V and 1 base at J, leaving 7 bases unmatched. Germline V lookup: CDR1 MGHDK, CDR2 SYGVNS. PCR involved 60 Vbeta and 13 Jbeta primers. Sequenced by immunoSEQ multiplex PCR; TCRdb stores in-frame clones only, minus some. The sample consists of about 120,000 clones, 60% to 75% of them appearing once. Study outcomes and limitations: Evidence from a later analysis indicated that most CMV-associated TCR beta chains looked HLA-restricted. Owing to their indistinguishability, certain V segments, notably TRBV6-2 and TRBV6-3, were excluded.

V and J are TRBV25-1 and TRBJ2-6; 9 bases fit TRBD1. This TCR came from a middle-aged woman in good health and CMV-seropositive. The specimen was PBMCs. The CDR3 spells CASRGGQGLSGANVLTF. CDR3 bases: TGTGCCAGCAGGGGGGGACAGGGTCTATCTGGGGCCAACGTCCTGACTTTC.